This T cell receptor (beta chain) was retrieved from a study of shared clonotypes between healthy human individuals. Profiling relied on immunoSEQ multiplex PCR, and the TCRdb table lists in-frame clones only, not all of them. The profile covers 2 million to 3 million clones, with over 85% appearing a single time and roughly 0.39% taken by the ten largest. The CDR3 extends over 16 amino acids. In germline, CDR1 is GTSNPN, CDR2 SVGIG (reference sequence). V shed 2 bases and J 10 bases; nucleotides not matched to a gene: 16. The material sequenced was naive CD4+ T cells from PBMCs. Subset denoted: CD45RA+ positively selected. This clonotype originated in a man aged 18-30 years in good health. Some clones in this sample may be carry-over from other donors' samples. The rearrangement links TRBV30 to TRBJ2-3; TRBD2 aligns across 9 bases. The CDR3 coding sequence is TGTGCCTGGAGTCCACCCCGGGCTAGCGGGATCACTGCGCAGTATTTT. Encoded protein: CAWSPPRASGITAQYF. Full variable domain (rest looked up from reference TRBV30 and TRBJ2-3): SQTIHQWPATLVQPVGSPLSLECTVEGTSNPNLYWYRQAAGRGLQLLFYSVGIGQISSEVPQNLSASRPQDRQFILSSKKLLLSDSGFYLCAWSPPRASGITAQYFGPGTRLTVL.